Listed here are 5 T cell receptor beta chains from one sample, sequenced in a study of blood T cell repertoires in COVID-19. Data came from immunoSEQ multiplex PCR; TCRdb stores just in-frame clones and leaves some out. The profile shows 120,000 to 150,000 clones, roughly 80% of them singletons. Specimen: peripheral blood. These receptors were taken from a human donor in a cohort sampled during active COVID-19.

The V and J genes are TRBV5-1 and TRBJ2-7, with D possibly being TRBD2 (6 bases). V shed 1 base and J shed 5 bases, with 10 bases lying between them. Germline V gene data show CDR1 as SGHRS and CDR2 as YFSETQ. The CDR3 has 13 amino acids. CDR3 DNA: TGCGCCAGCAGCTTGTCGGGGGTCCACGAGCAGTACTTC. This sequence encodes CASSLSGVHEQYF.

This chain connects TRBV19 to TRBJ1-5; possibly TRBD1 for D (5 bases). Germline V gene lookup returns CDR1 LNHDA and CDR2 SQIVND (reference sequence). CDR3 length equals 14 residues. Trimming removed 4 bases at V and 3 bases at J, with 10 bases between. The CDR3 DNA reads as TGTGCCAGTAGTACAACAGGTTCCAATCAGCCCCAGCATTTT. The encoded protein is CASSTTGSNQPQHF. Variable domain in full (rest from reference TRBV19 and TRBJ1-5): DGGITQSPKYLFRKEGQNVTLSCEQNLNHDAMYWYRQDPGQGLRLIYYSQIVNDFQKGDIAEGYSVSREKKESFPLTVTSAQKNPTAFYLCASSTTGSNQPQHFGDGTRLSIL.

The chain combines TRBV5-5 with TRBJ2-1; possibly TRBD2 for D (6 bases). Germline values: CDR1 SGHKS, CDR2 YYEKEE (reference sequence). The V and J ends lost 4 bases and 9 bases respectively, with 23 bases between them. This CDR3 has 16 residues. CDR3: CASSPGLGVRPLEQFF. The CDR3 nucleotides read TGTGCCAGCAGCCCGGGACTTGGGGTTCGGCCTCTTGAGCAGTTCTTC.

This chain uses TRBV7-9 with TRBJ1-3, with 10 bases identical to TRBD1. The V gene end was trimmed by 5 bases and the J gene end by 7 bases; junction bases not matched to a gene: 8. This CDR3 contains 15 residues. Per the germline V gene, CDR1 is SEHNR and CDR2 is FQNEAQ (reference sequence). The CDR3 DNA follows: TGTGCCAGCAGCCTGACAGGGGGCGCAAGGAACACCATATATTTT. Residues: CASSLTGGARNTIYF.

This chain connects TRBV7-8 to TRBJ2-5, with a possible D match to TRBD2 (5 bases). V lost 5 bases, J lost 5 bases, and 21 bases lay in between. In germline, CDR1 is SGHVS, CDR2 FQNEAQ. The CDR3 runs to 16 residues. The CDR3 sequence: CASSDGRSDRRETQYF. CDR3 coding DNA: TGTGCCAGCAGCGACGGACGCTCCGATCGGAGGGAGACCCAGTACTTC. Full variable domain (missing parts from reference TRBV7-8 and TRBJ2-5): GAGVSQSPRYKVAKRGQDVALRCDPISGHVSLFWYQQALGQGPEFLTYFQNEAQLDKSGLPSDRFFAERPEGSVSTLKIQRTQQEDSAVYLCASSDGRSDRRETQYFGPGTRLLVL.